This T cell receptor (beta chain) is drawn from a study of T-cell memory formation after mild COVID-19. Study results and limitations: Later expanders leaned toward CD4+, whereas clones contracting from day 15 to 85 were balanced CD4/CD8. CD4+ contracting clones were mainly CM and EM; CD8+ ones, EMRA. There were some responding clones in pre-infection memory, which suggested that cross-reactive memory had joined.

This clonotype occurred a few times. What it binds is not known. Researchers used 5'RACE with constant-segment primers to make TCR alpha and TCR beta cDNA libraries that carry sample barcodes and UMIs. TCRdb re-derived calls from the 5' RACE reads in MiXCR, one entry per CDR3 protein. The sample has about 210,000 distinct CDR3 sequences, around 26% seen once. The CDR3 covers 14 residues. The V gene's germline CDR1 is PRHDT and CDR2 FYEKMQ (reference sequence). V lost 3 bases and J lost 0, with 5 bases in between. The V call is TRBV13, the J call TRBJ2-2; no clear D gene. The clonotype was recovered from an adult woman who had mild COVID-19 (a few samples of this study predate the infection). Cell type and time point are not known. Sequences were obtained from PBMCs or a T cell subset sorted from them (not recorded which). In DNA form, the CDR3 reads TGTGCCAGCAGCTTCTTATCGAACACCGGGGAGCTGTTTTTT. This translates into CASSFLSNTGELFF.